This T cell receptor (beta chain) emerged from a study of T cells in localized non-small cell lung cancer. General study results and limits: Only one tumor region was sequenced, so heterogeneity remains possible. Out of the top 100 tumor clones, a median around 57 were seen in adjacent lung. Maximal T cell clonality occurred in uninvolved adjacent lung, with tumor ranking below it. Longer overall survival associated with higher blood T cell density; shorter survival with higher adjacent-lung clonality.

Trimming stripped 9 bases from V and 2 bases from J, with 9 bases between. The CDR3 totals 12 residues. The germline V gene encodes CDR1 ENHRY and CDR2 SYGVKD. A word on this clone: Its antigen is currently unknown.

Only in-frame clones appear in the TCRdb table, and some are missing; sequencing was by immunoSEQ multiplex PCR. The top ten clones hold more than 5.5% of a sample with about 36,000 clones, 90% to 95% of them seen once. This chain connects TRBV10-3 to TRBJ2-3; tentatively, D is TRBD1 (6 bases). This TCR was sampled from a female donor of 60 years or more with stage I lung adenocarcinoma. Sample: peripheral blood, taken before any cancer treatment. The CDR3 here is CAIRQDTDTQYF. CDR3 bases: TGTGCCATAAGACAGGACACAGATACGCAGTATTTT.